The present entry profiles one T cell receptor (beta chain) with its context. Its antigen is currently unknown. The germline V and J ends were trimmed by 1 base and 6 bases, with 24 bases remaining between them. This CDR3 has 18 amino acids. The germline CDR1 and CDR2 sequences are SGHNT and YYREEE (reference sequence). This sample is part of a study of T cell responses to AZD1222 COVID-19 vaccine. The study's findings and limits: A mostly white British donor set with more females was recruited, and clonal diversity was possibly underestimated. In the spike-specific TCR repertoire, nearly half reportedly target unmutated variant regions. With two AZD1222 doses given, Spike-specific TCR breadth and depth both rose. The CD4 TCRs associated with vaccination extended across spike and predominated at 160-218 and 743-854.

The data were produced by immunoSEQ multiplex PCR, yet TCRdb's version contains in-frame clones alone and is incomplete. This table has around 130,000 clones, approximately 93% appearing once. The sequences come from peripheral blood, collected on day 0 of AZD1222 vaccination. This TCR was sampled from an adult in good health. The chain combines TRBV5-4 with TRBJ2-3; D possibly matches TRBD1 or TRBD2 (6 bases each). The CDR3 reads CASSLKKGGTAKGDTQYF. CDR3 in DNA: TGTGCCAGCAGCTTGAAAAAGGGGGGAACCGCTAAGGGGGATACGCAGTATTTT.